This T cell receptor (beta chain) stems from a study of blood T cell dynamics during melanoma immunotherapy. The overall study: Metastatic melanoma patients received first-line pembrolizumab or nivolumab plus ipilimumab.

Findings and caveats of the study: Whether repertoire-driving clones were melanoma-specific could not be determined.

DNA loading was fixed at 300 to 350 ng for all bulk PBMC samples. Only in-frame clones appear in the TCRdb table, and some are missing; sequencing was by immunoSEQ multiplex PCR. This sample has more than 9,500 clones; roughly 90% occur once, and the top ten carry around 4%. CDR3 length equals 14 residues. Germline V CDR1 and CDR2: MDHEN, SYDVKM. V lost 5 bases and J 0 bases, leaving 7 bases between the germline ends. About this clone: Its specificity is not known.

Time point denoted: week 3, after first cycle of checkpoint inhibitor. At 12 weeks after first infusion, RECIST 1.1 defined response for most patients. The chain couples TRBV28 to TRBJ1-4; D not resolved. The sequenced sample was blood, obtained from a patient treated with checkpoint blockade. This sequence was found in a human donor with melanoma. CDR3 amino acids: CASSGRATNEKLFF. The CDR3 nucleotides are TGTGCCAGCAGTGGACGGGCAACTAATGAAAAACTGTTTTTT. The whole variable domain, filled in from reference TRBV28 and TRBJ1-4, reads DVKVTQSSRYLVKRTGEKVFLECVQDMDHENMFWYRQDPGLGLRLIYFSYDVKMKEKGDIPEGYSVSREKKERFSLILESASTNQTSMYLCASSGRATNEKLFFGSGTQLSVL.